These 4 T cell receptor beta chains originate from one sample sequenced in a study of T cells expressing NK-cell markers (dated by TCRdb to 2020 to 2022). Library construction relied on 5' RACE. TCRdb shows the sequencer as Illumina HiSeq 2000. The reads went through TCRdb reprocessing, and each CDR3 protein sequence gets one entry with no DNA. The table for this sample shows some 120,000 distinct CDR3 sequences. The biggest ten clones account for approximately 17% of the sample. Sequenced: blood T cells: a sorted CD56 or NKG2C T cell subset, CD4+ or CD8+ T cells, or bulk PBMC T cells (not recorded which). These receptors all come from a woman between 18 and 70 years old in good health.

The chain has TRBV4-3 and TRBJ2-7. The germline gives CDR1 LGHNA, CDR2 YSLEER. The CDR3 has 15 amino acids. CDR3 protein: CASSQDPGHTYEQYF.

The rearrangement uses TRBV9 and TRBJ2-4; lacking DNA, the TRBD2 call made by TCRdb goes unchecked. CDR1 is SGDLS and CDR2 is YYNGEE in the germline V gene. There are 18 residues in the CDR3. Here the CDR3 reads CASSSNGWREGAKNIQYF. The whole variable domain, filled in from reference TRBV9 and TRBJ2-4, reads DSGVTQTPKHLITATGQRVTLRCSPRSGDLSVYWYQQSLDQGLQFLIQYYNGEERAKGNILERFSAQQFPDLHSELNLSSLELGDSALYFCASSSNGWREGAKNIQYFGAGTRLSVL.

V is TRBV10-2 and J is TRBJ1-4. The CDR3 contains 13 residues. Germline CDR1 and CDR2: WSHSY and SAAADI. The CDR3: CASGHSDNEKLFF.

This chain connects TRBV3-1 to TRBJ2-7. Germline V gives CDR1 LGHDT, CDR2 YNNKEL (reference sequence). The CDR3 is 15 residues long. CDR3 sequence: CASSQATTDLYEQYF.